The 27 T cell receptor beta chains listed next were all sequenced from one sample in a study of T cells after yellow fever vaccination. TCRdb processed the 5' RACE reads anew with MiXCR; each CDR3 protein has one entry. The sample contains 300,000 to 350,000 distinct CDR3 sequences, roughly 10% of which appear only once. This material consisted of CD4+ T cells sorted from PBMCs, taken 45 days after the yellow fever booster vaccination. All receptors derive from a man aged 18-30 years who received the YFV17D yellow fever vaccine.

The CDR3 region has the DNA TGTGCCAGCAGTAGGAGGACTGGGACAGGGATGAATCAGCCCCAGCATTTT. Its protein product is CASSRRTGTGMNQPQHF. The chain employs TRBV6-2 or TRBV6-3 and TRBJ1-5, with 9 positions matching TRBD1. J lost 4 bases, V lost 5 bases, and 12 bases had no gene match. The CDR3 consists of 17 residues. Germline V gene sequence: CDR1 MNHEY, CDR2 SVGEGT.

The V gene is TRBV3-1, the J gene TRBJ1-2, with 7 bases matching TRBD1. Germline lookup yields CDR1 LGHDT and CDR2 YNNKEL (reference sequence). The junction had 6 bases not matched to a gene; V was cut back by 0 bases and J by 8 bases. The CDR3 is 14 amino acids. CDR3 in DNA: TGTGCCAGCAGCCAAGACGTCAGGGGGTTCGGCTACACCTTC. Amino acid sequence: CASSQDVRGFGYTF.

The rearrangement joins TRBV3-1 to TRBJ1-1, with no clear D. Germline CDR1 is LGHDT and CDR2 is YNNKEL (reference sequence). The CDR3 consists of 15 residues. Trimming pared 1 base from V and 1 base from J, leaving 10 bases between. The CDR3 bases are TGTGCCAGCAGCCAAGGGGGTGGAGGGAACACTGAAGCTTTCTTT. This gives the protein CASSQGGGGNTEAFF. Together with reference TRBV3-1 and TRBJ1-1, the CDR3 gives the full variable domain: DTAVSQTPKYLVTQMGNDKSIKCEQNLGHDTMYWYKQDSKKFLKIMFSYNNKELIINETVPNRFSPKSPDKAHLNLHINSLELGDSAVYFCASSQGGGGNTEAFFGQGTRLTVV.

This clonotype was detected only a few times. The chain uses TRBV20-1 and TRBJ2-7; maybe TRBD2 (5 bases). The CDR3 is made up of 15 amino acids. V was trimmed by 6 bases and J by 0 bases, leaving 18 bases between them. Germline V gives CDR1 DFQATT, CDR2 SNEGSKA (reference sequence). The CDR3 nucleotides read TGCAGTGCCCCGCTTAGGGCCCGGGGCTCCTACGAGCAGTACTTC. Its translation is CSAPLRARGSYEQYF.

This chain links TRBV5-1 with TRBJ2-2; unclear D gene. The germline V and J ends were trimmed by 1 base and 5 bases, with 12 bases remaining between them. This CDR3 contains 15 residues. Germline V gene sequence: CDR1 SGHRS, CDR2 YFSETQ. The CDR3: CASSLYGLETGELFF. The DNA for the CDR3 is TGCGCCAGCAGCTTGTATGGGTTAGAGACCGGGGAGCTGTTTTTT.

In its sample, this clonotype was seen a few times. The chain has TRBV7-2 and TRBJ1-3; 7 bases align to TRBD1. V shed 1 base, J shed 2 bases, and the junction held 8 bases outside the gene matches. The germline gives CDR1 SGHTA, CDR2 FQGNSA. This CDR3 has 17 residues. CDR3 region: CASSLVPPGGTGNTIYF. In nucleotides, the CDR3 is TGTGCCAGCAGCTTAGTCCCTCCAGGGGGTACTGGAAACACCATATATTTT.

This clonotype was seen a few times. The genes are TRBV19 and TRBJ1-2; 7 positions match TRBD1. Germline CDR1 and CDR2: LNHDA and SQIVND (reference sequence). V dropped 11 bases and J dropped 2; count of bases not matched to a gene: 8. CDR3 length: 13 residues. The CDR3 DNA reads as TGTGCCTCTCCGGGACAGCTAAACTATGGCTACACCTTC. This codes for CASPGQLNYGYTF.

V and J are TRBV11-2 and TRBJ1-5, with no clear D. The V end was cut by 1 base, the J end by 7 bases, with 8 bases between. The germline V gene has CDR1 SGHAT and CDR2 FQNNGV. The CDR3 runs 13 residues. The CDR3 coding sequence is TGTGCCAGCAGCTTAGGTTACGGGCAGCCCCAGCATTTT. It codes for CASSLGYGQPQHF.

This clonotype was seen a few times. This chain uses TRBV28 with TRBJ1-2; D uncertain. Germline CDR1 reads MDHEN; CDR2 reads SYDVKM. The germline V and J ends were trimmed by 8 bases and 3 bases, with 22 bases remaining between them. This CDR3 is 16 amino acids long. In DNA, the CDR3 is TGTGCCAGCTCTGGAGGGCGGAGCCTTAGCCACTATGGCTACACCTTC. Residues: CASSGGRSLSHYGYTF.

The chain joins TRBV6-2 or TRBV6-3 to TRBJ2-5; TRBD2 matches 11 bases. The germline CDR1 and CDR2 sequences are MNHEY and SVGEGT. Germline trimming cut 5 bases from V and 5 bases from J; bases unmatched to any gene: 10. The CDR3 has 16 amino acids. CDR3 residues: CASSRASGGSRETQYF. The CDR3 region has the DNA TGTGCCAGCAGTAGGGCTAGCGGGGGGAGTCGGGAGACCCAGTACTTC.

V is TRBV20-1 and J is TRBJ2-7; D is unresolved. The CDR3 covers 14 residues. The V gene lost 5 bases and the J gene lost 1 base, with 15 bases spanning the gap. In germline, CDR1 is DFQATT, CDR2 SNEGSKA (reference sequence). The CDR3 DNA is TGCAGTGCTCGCAAGGGAAGCTATTCCTACGAGCAGTACTTC. Residues: CSARKGSYSYEQYF.

At least ten counts were recorded for this clonotype. The chain has TRBV20-1 and TRBJ2-1; 8 bases agree with TRBD2. V lost 6 bases and J lost 8; bases outside the gene matches: 12. Germline CDR1 DFQATT, CDR2 SNEGSKA (reference sequence). This CDR3 comprises 14 residues. CDR3 loop: CSANGGGLEHEQFF. The CDR3 DNA follows: TGCAGTGCGAACGGGGGGGGCCTGGAGCATGAGCAGTTCTTC.

The chain is built from TRBV20-1 and TRBJ1-1; D is possibly TRBD1 (5 bases). The germline gives CDR1 DFQATT, CDR2 SNEGSKA (reference sequence). The CDR3 runs to 10 residues. V was pared by 6 bases and J by 10 bases, with 12 bases between. CDR3 DNA sequence: TGCAGTGCGAGGGGTTTAGGAGCTTTCTTT. It is translated as CSARGLGAFF.

This clonotype was detected a few times. The chain has TRBV30 and TRBJ2-6; TRBD2 matches 11 bases. Germline lookup yields CDR1 GTSNPN and CDR2 SVGIG (reference sequence). This CDR3 has 19 residues. Trimming cost V 0 bases and J 0 bases; bases outside gene matches: 7. The CDR3: CAWSVLGTSGASGANVLTF. DNA of the CDR3: TGTGCCTGGAGTGTACTGGGGACTAGCGGAGCCTCTGGGGCCAACGTCCTGACTTTC.

The chain links TRBV20-1 to TRBJ2-1; 10 positions agree with TRBD2. The CDR3 extends over 13 amino acids. The germline gives CDR1 DFQATT, CDR2 SNEGSKA (reference sequence). The junction had 3 bases not matched to a gene; V was cut back by 3 bases and J by 7 bases. The CDR3 region is CSARSGGANEQFF. DNA for the CDR3: TGCAGTGCTAGGAGCGGGGGGGCGAATGAGCAGTTCTTC.

This clonotype was observed a few times. This chain connects TRBV6-2 or TRBV6-3 to TRBJ2-5; 7 bases map to TRBD2. CDR3 length equals 13 residues. Germline V lookup: CDR1 MNHEY, CDR2 SVGEGT. V trimming: 5 bases; J trimming: 4 bases; junction bases outside the gene matches: 4. CDR3 residues: CASSRDYGETQYF. In DNA, the CDR3 is TGTGCCAGCAGTAGGGACTACGGAGAGACCCAGTACTTC.

The chain joins TRBV10-3 to TRBJ1-3; D is unclear. The CDR3 totals 13 residues. Per the germline V gene, CDR1 is ENHRY and CDR2 is SYGVKD. V was clipped by 2 bases and J by 1 base, with 3 bases between them. This chain's CDR3 is CAISEVSGNTIYF. CDR3 bases: TGTGCCATCAGTGAGGTTTCTGGAAACACCATATATTTT.

There are a few counts of this clonotype. The chain joins TRBV14 to TRBJ2-6; TRBD1 matches at 8 bases. Germline V gives CDR1 SGHDN, CDR2 FVKESK. CDR3 length: 16 amino acids. V shed 4 bases and J 2 bases; nucleotides not matched to a gene: 4. CDR3 region: CASSPRQGPGANVLTF. For the CDR3, the DNA is TGTGCCAGCAGCCCGCGACAGGGGCCTGGGGCCAACGTCCTGACTTTC.

The chain has TRBV5-4 and TRBJ2-4; 8 positions agree with TRBD2. CDR1 and CDR2 (germline): SGHNT, YYREEE (reference sequence). Unmatched junction bases numbered 5, after V lost 6 bases and J lost 0 bases. The CDR3 is made up of 15 amino acids. The CDR3: CASTPGGIAKNIQYF. The CDR3 DNA reads TGTGCCAGCACCCCGGGGGGGATAGCCAAAAACATTCAGTACTTC.

Ten or more counts support this clonotype. V gene TRBV20-1 combines with J gene TRBJ2-5; 8 nucleotides align to TRBD2. The CDR3 covers 15 residues. Germline V CDR1 and CDR2: DFQATT, SNEGSKA (reference sequence). The V segment lost 5 bases and the J segment 5 bases; nucleotides outside the gene matches: 13. CDR3 DNA: TGCAGTGCTCCCCGTGGTAGCGGGGTAAGGGAGACCCAGTACTTC. Its protein is CSAPRGSGVRETQYF.

This clonotype was seen repeatedly, ten times or more. The chain recombines TRBV3-1 with TRBJ1-1; D remains unclear. The CDR3 has 12 residues. Looked up from germline, CDR1 is LGHDT and CDR2 is YNNKEL (reference sequence). Trimming took off 1 base at V and 5 bases at J, with 5 bases between the two ends. DNA for the CDR3: TGTGCCAGCAGCCAAGGAAGGACTGAAGCTTTCTTT. It yields the protein CASSQGRTEAFF.

This clonotype occurred a few times. The V and J genes are TRBV20-1 and TRBJ2-1; 7 nucleotides match TRBD1. The V segment lost 8 bases and the J segment 5 bases; nucleotides outside the gene matches: 12. This CDR3 has 14 residues. Germline V gene sequence: CDR1 DFQATT, CDR2 SNEGSKA (reference sequence). CDR3 coding DNA: TGCAGTCCCTCCGGGACAGAGCGAAACAATGAGCAGTTCTTC. It specifies CSPSGTERNNEQFF.

This clonotype was seen repeatedly, ten times or more. The CDR3 bases are TGTGCCAGCAGCCGAAAGGGGACAGACCCTTACAATGAGCAGTTCTTC. Translation gives CASSRKGTDPYNEQFF. The chain carries TRBV7-7 and TRBJ2-1; 7 nucleotides align to TRBD1. The germline V gene has CDR1 SSHAT and CDR2 FNYEAQ (reference sequence). The trim removed 5 bases at V and 4 bases at J, leaving 11 bases unmatched. CDR3 length: 16 amino acids.

This clonotype has only a few counts. The chain combines TRBV19 with TRBJ1-5; the match to TRBD1 covers 7 bases. This CDR3 spans 13 amino acids. V was pared by 9 bases and J by 6 bases, with 8 bases of the junction left unmatched. Germline V gives CDR1 LNHDA, CDR2 SQIVND (reference sequence). CDR3 sequence: CASATGYTQPQHF. CDR3 sequence (DNA): TGTGCCAGCGCGACAGGGTATACTCAGCCCCAGCATTTT.

The chain joins TRBV18 to TRBJ1-3, with 8 bases fitting TRBD1. CDR3 length: 15 amino acids. J gave up 4 bases and V 5 bases, and 7 bases lay outside the gene matches. Germline CDR1 reads KGHSH; CDR2 reads LQKENI. The CDR3 region has the DNA TGTGCCAGCTCAACAAAGGACAGGGTCGGAAACACCATATATTTT. Translation gives CASSTKDRVGNTIYF. Full variable domain (missing parts from reference TRBV18 and TRBJ1-3): NAGVMQNPRHLVRRRGQEARLRCSPMKGHSHVYWYRQLPEEGLKFMVYLQKENIIDESGMPKERFSAEFPKEGPSILRIQQVVRGDSAAYFCASSTKDRVGNTIYFGEGSWLTVV.

This sequence joins TRBV7-8 and TRBJ2-3; 8 nucleotides line up with TRBD2. After removal of 5 bases from V and 11 bases from J, the junction contained 6 bases not matched to a gene. The CDR3 spans 12 residues. In germline, CDR1 is SGHVS, CDR2 FQNEAQ. The CDR3 bases are TGTGCCAGCAGCCCCCGCCGGGAGGGGCAGTATTTT. Protein sequence: CASSPRREGQYF.

The V call is TRBV4-3, the J call TRBJ2-1; D may be TRBD2 (7 bases). Germline V gene data show CDR1 as LGHNA and CDR2 as YSLEER. CDR3 size: 17 residues. V lost 4 bases and J lost 1, with 17 bases in between. CDR3 loop: CASSPRGGVGSYNEQFF. Written as DNA, the CDR3 is TGCGCCAGCAGCCCCAGAGGGGGGGTCGGGTCCTACAATGAGCAGTTCTTC.